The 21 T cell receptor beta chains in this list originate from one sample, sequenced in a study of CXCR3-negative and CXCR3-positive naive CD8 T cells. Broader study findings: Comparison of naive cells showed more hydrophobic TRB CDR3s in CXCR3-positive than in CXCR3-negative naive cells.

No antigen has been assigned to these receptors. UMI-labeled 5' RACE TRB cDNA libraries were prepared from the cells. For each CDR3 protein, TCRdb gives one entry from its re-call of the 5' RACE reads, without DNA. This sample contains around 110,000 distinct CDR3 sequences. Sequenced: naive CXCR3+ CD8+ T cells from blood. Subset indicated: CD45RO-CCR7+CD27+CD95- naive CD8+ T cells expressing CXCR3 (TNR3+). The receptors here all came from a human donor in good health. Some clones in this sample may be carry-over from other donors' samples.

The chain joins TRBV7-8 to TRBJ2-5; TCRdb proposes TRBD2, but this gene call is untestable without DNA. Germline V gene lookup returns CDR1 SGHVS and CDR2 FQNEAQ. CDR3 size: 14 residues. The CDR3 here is CASSPQRTQETQYF.

The CDR3 is CASNTGWGTQYF. This chain links TRBV12-3 or TRBV12-4 with TRBJ2-5. CDR3 length: 12 residues.

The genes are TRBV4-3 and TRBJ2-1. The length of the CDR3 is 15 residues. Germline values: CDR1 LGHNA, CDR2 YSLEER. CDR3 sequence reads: CASSQDRLPSNEQFF.

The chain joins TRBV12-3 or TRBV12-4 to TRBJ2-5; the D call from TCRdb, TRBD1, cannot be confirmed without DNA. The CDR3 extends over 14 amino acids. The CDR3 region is CASSPQGGEETQYF.

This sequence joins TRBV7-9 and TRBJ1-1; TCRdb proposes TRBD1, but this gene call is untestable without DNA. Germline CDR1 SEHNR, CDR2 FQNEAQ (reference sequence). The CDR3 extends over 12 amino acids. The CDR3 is CASSSDREDAFF.

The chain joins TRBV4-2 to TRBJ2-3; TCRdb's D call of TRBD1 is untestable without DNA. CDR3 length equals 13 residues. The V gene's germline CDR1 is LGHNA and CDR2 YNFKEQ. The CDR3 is CASSRWGSDTQYF.

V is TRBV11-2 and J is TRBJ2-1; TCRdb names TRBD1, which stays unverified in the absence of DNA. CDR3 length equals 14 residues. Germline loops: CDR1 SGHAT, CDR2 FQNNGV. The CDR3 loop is CASSLGFVGDEQFF.

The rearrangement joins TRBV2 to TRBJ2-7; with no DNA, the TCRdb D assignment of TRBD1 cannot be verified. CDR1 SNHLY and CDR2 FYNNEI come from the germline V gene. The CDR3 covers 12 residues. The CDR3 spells CASRMPPHEQYF.

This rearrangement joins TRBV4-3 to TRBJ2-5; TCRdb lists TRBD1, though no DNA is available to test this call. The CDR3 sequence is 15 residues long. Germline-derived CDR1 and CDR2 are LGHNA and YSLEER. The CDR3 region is CASSQRPMGVETQYF.

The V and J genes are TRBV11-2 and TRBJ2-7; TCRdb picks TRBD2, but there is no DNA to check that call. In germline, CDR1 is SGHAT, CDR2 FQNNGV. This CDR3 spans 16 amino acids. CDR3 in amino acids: CASSLVRLAGGYEQYF.

The CDR3 spells CASSYRLAGDNEQFF. J is TRBJ2-1 and V is TRBV6-6; the TCRdb D gene call, TRBD2, has no DNA to confirm it. Germline-derived CDR1 and CDR2 are MNHNY and SVGAGI (reference sequence). The CDR3 has 15 amino acids.

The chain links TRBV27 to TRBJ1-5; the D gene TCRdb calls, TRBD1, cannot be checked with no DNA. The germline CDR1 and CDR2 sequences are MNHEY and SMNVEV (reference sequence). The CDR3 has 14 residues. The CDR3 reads CASSEGTGNQPQHF.

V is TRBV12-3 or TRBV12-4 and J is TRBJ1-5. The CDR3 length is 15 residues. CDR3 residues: CASSFSDLSNQPQHF.

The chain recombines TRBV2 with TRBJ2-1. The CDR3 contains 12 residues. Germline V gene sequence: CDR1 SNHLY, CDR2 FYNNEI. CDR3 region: CARGLSYNEQFF.

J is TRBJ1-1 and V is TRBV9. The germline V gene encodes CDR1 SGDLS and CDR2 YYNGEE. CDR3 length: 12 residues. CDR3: CASSVLDTEAFF. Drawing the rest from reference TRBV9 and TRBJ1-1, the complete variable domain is DSGVTQTPKHLITATGQRVTLRCSPRSGDLSVYWYQQSLDQGLQFLIQYYNGEERAKGNILERFSAQQFPDLHSELNLSSLELGDSALYFCASSVLDTEAFFGQGTRLTVV.

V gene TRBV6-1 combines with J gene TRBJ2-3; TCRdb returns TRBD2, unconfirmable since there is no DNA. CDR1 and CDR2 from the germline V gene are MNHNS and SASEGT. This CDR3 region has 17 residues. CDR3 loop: CASSGRGAGGLADTQYF.

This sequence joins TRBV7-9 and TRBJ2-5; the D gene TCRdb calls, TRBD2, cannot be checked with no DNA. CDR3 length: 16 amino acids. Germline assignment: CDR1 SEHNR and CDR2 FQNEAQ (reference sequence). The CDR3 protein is CASSLETAGVKETQYF.

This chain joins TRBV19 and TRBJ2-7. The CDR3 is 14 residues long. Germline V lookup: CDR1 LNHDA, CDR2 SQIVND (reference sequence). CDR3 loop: CASSIVVGSYEQYF.

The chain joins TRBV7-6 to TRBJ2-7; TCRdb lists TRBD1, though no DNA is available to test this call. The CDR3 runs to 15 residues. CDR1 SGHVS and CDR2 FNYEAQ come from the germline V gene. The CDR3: CASREGWDTSYEQYF.

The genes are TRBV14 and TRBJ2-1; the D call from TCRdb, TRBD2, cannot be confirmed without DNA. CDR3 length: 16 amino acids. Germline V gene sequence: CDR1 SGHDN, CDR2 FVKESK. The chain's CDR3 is CASSQGVPSRNNEQFF.

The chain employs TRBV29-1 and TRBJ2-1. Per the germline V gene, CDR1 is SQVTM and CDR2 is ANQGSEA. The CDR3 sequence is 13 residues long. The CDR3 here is CSWEEGLYNEQFF.